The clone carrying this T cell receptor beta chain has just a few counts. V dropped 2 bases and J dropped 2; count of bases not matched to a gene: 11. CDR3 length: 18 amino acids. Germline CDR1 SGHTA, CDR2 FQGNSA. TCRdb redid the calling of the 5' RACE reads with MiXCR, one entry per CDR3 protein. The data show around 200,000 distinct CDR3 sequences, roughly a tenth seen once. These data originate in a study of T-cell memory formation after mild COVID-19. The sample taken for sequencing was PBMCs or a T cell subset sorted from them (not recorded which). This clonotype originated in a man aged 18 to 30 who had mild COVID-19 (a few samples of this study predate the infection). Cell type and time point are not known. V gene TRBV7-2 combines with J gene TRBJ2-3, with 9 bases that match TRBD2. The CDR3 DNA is TGTGCCAGCAGCTTACGGGGAAAAGCGGGGGGATACACAGATACGCAGTATTTT. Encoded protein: CASSLRGKAGGYTDTQYF.